The source of this T cell receptor (beta chain) is a study of shared clonotypes between healthy human individuals (TCRdb year 2020). Broadly, across the study: Three men and two women, aged 18 to 49 years, made up the cohort. For each donor, three plates each were used for CD4 naive and CD4 memory, two plates were used for CD8 naive, and one plate was used for CD8 memory. Per donor, leukapheresis produced somewhere between about 0.9 and 9 billion PBMCs. The study deeply sequenced blood TCR repertoires of 5 or 6 healthy adults to estimate repertoire size and the extent of clonotype sharing between individuals. Different laboratories and diverse techniques were used to prepare libraries and sequence TCR repertoires, to increase sequencing depth and limit assay-specific biases. Broad study findings and their caveats: Because the study included only a small number of donors, the genetic and exposure-history diversity represented was limited. Across a few donors, around 5.4% of naive CD4, approximately 3.6% of naive CD8, about 2.3% of memory CD4, and 0.3% to 0.45% of memory CD8 clonotypes were shared. Naive subsets generally had larger estimated clonotype richness than memory subsets did. Pairwise subsampling indicated that sequencing depth was expected to affect the degree of clonotype sharing among donors. Incomplete sequencing was indicated by rarefaction of sorted-subset datasets, despite the large sequencing depth. Clonotypes shared by all four sorted-subset donors showed higher generation probabilities than non-shared clonotypes. Sampling was restricted to blood, and TCR repertoires in tissue are likely to differ from TCR repertoires in blood.

On this clone: No antigen is known for it. No quality values exist for individual bases; no much larger clone is one base distant.

CD8 naive samples were obtained by positive selection for CCR7 among CD45RO-negative cells, yielding a CD45RA+CCR7+ population from which TemRA cells were excluded. Healthy HIV-negative adults with no recently reported acute infections or vaccinations were included as donors. Only Caucasian adults living in Nashville, Tennessee, USA were represented among the donors. Blood was collected by leukapheresis, and PBMCs were isolated by Ficoll-Histopaque density gradient centrifugation and then cryopreserved in liquid nitrogen vapor phase. Purity and quantity of every magnetically sorted T cell population were checked by analytical flow cytometry. Each sorted fraction had its genomic DNA isolated and then quantified by UV absorbance on a Nanodrop 2000c. The junction carries 10 bases between V and J, which are trimmed by 9 bases and 2 bases respectively. Spanning cysteine to phenylalanine, the CDR3 consists of 12 amino acids. Just the 36-base CDR3 DNA is kept, in frame starting at base 1. As encoded in the germline V gene, CDR1 is SNHLY while CDR2 is FYNNEI.

Using the deep immunoSEQ assay, multiplex PCR amplified TCR CDR3 regions from genomic DNA. Extracted genomic DNA from each cell subset was distributed evenly across all wells of several immunoSEQ 96-well plates, and each plate was treated as a replicate. For sorted subsets, each replicate PCR was loaded with roughly 200 ng genomic DNA, equivalent to 30,000 or so T cell genomes. Purified libraries were measured with a Qubit 3.0 fluorometer, size-checked on a Bioanalyzer 2100, and measured again with the KAPA Library Quantification kit. Each immunoSEQ 96-well plate was sequenced on its own single-read 150-cycle Illumina NextSeq 550 flow cell. On the study's bioinformatics: Because only junctional sequences without quality scores were contained in the immunoSEQ output, filtering matching that applied to full-length reads could not be performed. Sequences were annotated with PyIR, a Python wrapper for IgBLAST v1.9, and V/J genes and CDR3 were assigned using IMGT germline references. Reads with weak V/J assignments (E-value above 1e-6), missing CDR3, stop codons, out-of-frame junctions, or ambiguous translated residues were removed. V3J clonotypes were defined as sequences sharing an identical inferred V gene, J gene, and CDR3 amino acid sequence. Percentage overlap between repertoires was computed as shared unique clonotypes divided by the size of the smaller repertoire. Repertoire richness was assessed with RTK rarefaction, the Chao1 estimator, and Recon v2.1 estimates of unobserved clonotypes. Generation probabilities were computed with OLGA for all TCRbeta clonotypes obtained by the gDNA method from a few donors. TCRdb obtained this table from immuneACCESS and retained in-frame rearrangements with V and J assigned. These tables miss some clones; where compared with another copy, unresolved V genes account for less than half of the shortfall, and the remainder is unexplained. V and J calls and clone size are given by that table; D and trimming were obtained from the DNA. Present in this sample are approximately 600,000 clones, approximately 96% of which were seen just once. The top ten constitute over 0.1% of the sample.

The clonotype comes from a woman in her thirties in good health. The chain is made from TRBV2 and TRBJ1-2, and possibly TRBD1, on 6 matching bases. Sequenced: naive CD8+ T cells sorted from blood. This specimen's cell subset or site label, per the study, means: CD45RA+CCR7+. The base sequence is TGTGCCAGTGAGGGGGAGAACTATGGCTACACCTTC. It translates to CASEGENYGYTF.